Below, 28 T cell receptor beta chains from the same sample are listed, as sequenced in a study of blood T cell repertoires in COVID-19. Here immunoSEQ multiplex PCR was the method, and the copy in TCRdb shows in-frame clones only, minus some. The table has roughly 130,000 clones, 75% to 85% seen once; the top ten hold just under 5%. Material: peripheral blood. The receptors derive from a woman aged 70-85 years with COVID-19, enrolled during active disease.

The J gene is TRBJ2-2, the V gene TRBV5-6; 7 positions match TRBD2. The CDR3 runs 14 residues. Trimming at V came to 5 bases and at J to 5 bases, leaving 6 bases not matched to a gene. Looked up from germline, CDR1 is SGHDT and CDR2 is YYEEEE. The chain's CDR3 is CASSPGLETGELFF. In DNA, the CDR3 is TGTGCCAGCAGTCCCGGACTAGAAACCGGGGAGCTGTTTTTT.

This clone was recorded only once. This chain links TRBV5-4 with TRBJ2-6; 11 bases agree with TRBD1. This CDR3 comprises 17 residues. J was trimmed by 4 bases and V by 4 bases; bases with no gene match: 7. In germline, CDR1 is SGHNT, CDR2 YYREEE (reference sequence). The CDR3 DNA sequence: TGTGCCAGCAGCCCTGGACAGGGGGCAGCGGGGGCCAACGTCCTGACTTTC. Translation: CASSPGQGAAGANVLTF. Variable domain in full (rest from reference TRBV5-4 and TRBJ2-6): ETGVTQSPTHLIKTRGQQVTLRCSSQSGHNTVSWYQQALGQGPQFIFQYYREEENGRGNFPPRFSGLQFPNYSSELNVNALELDDSALYLCASSPGQGAAGANVLTFGAGSRLTVL.

This sequence joins TRBV5-5 and TRBJ2-7, with 7 bases fitting TRBD1. This CDR3 spans 14 amino acids. Germline lookup yields CDR1 SGHKS and CDR2 YYEKEE (reference sequence). The J segment lost 3 bases and the V segment lost 4 bases, leaving 7 bases of the junction unmatched. CDR3 nucleotides: TGTGCCAGCAGCCCCGGGACAGACCTCTACGAGCAGTACTTC. This translates into CASSPGTDLYEQYF.

The chain employs TRBV18 and TRBJ1-6; D is uncertain. Per the germline V gene, CDR1 is KGHSH and CDR2 is LQKENI. V was shortened by 3 bases and J by 1 base, with 10 bases between the two germline ends. The CDR3 has 16 amino acids. This chain's CDR3 is CASSPQSGSYNSPLHF. In DNA form, the CDR3 reads TGTGCCAGCTCACCCCAATCGGGATCCTATAATTCACCCCTCCACTTT.

This rearrangement joins TRBV7-2 to TRBJ1-1; 7 nucleotides align to TRBD1. The CDR3 runs 14 residues. Per the germline V gene, CDR1 is SGHTA and CDR2 is FQGNSA. Losses at the gene ends were 1 base for V and 4 bases for J; bases not matched to a gene: 3. CDR3 sequence: CASSLDRGPTEAFF. The CDR3 nucleotides are TGTGCCAGCAGCTTAGACAGGGGCCCCACTGAAGCTTTCTTT.

The chain uses TRBV2 and TRBJ1-2; the D is unclear. The V end lost 1 base, the J end lost 7 bases, and 10 bases lay between the germline ends. The CDR3 is 13 residues long. The germline V gene encodes CDR1 SNHLY and CDR2 FYNNEI. CDR3 residues: CASSEVRGIGYTF. The CDR3 coding sequence is TGTGCCAGCAGTGAAGTACGCGGAATTGGCTACACCTTC.

This clone was counted only a few times. This chain uses TRBV7-2 with TRBJ2-3; TRBD2 matches 13 bases. This CDR3 has 16 residues. V gave up 4 bases and J gave up 6 bases; unmatched junction bases: 7. Germline CDR1 is SGHTA and CDR2 is FQGNSA. CDR3 loop: CASSSTSGGAGDTQYF. The CDR3, as DNA: TGTGCCAGCAGCTCAACTAGCGGGGGGGCCGGGGATACGCAGTATTTT.

The V gene is TRBV11-2, the J gene TRBJ1-4; the D gene is possibly TRBD1 (5 bases). Trimming removed 0 bases at V and 5 bases at J, with 10 bases between. The CDR3 loop spans 15 amino acids. Germline CDR1 and CDR2: SGHAT and FQNNGV. CDR3 amino acids: CASSLDWGVNEKLFF. In DNA, the CDR3 is TGTGCCAGCAGCTTAGATTGGGGGGTGAATGAAAAACTGTTTTTT.

The chain couples TRBV6-4 to TRBJ2-7; 7 nucleotides align to TRBD1. J gave up 3 bases and V 6 bases, and 8 bases lay outside the gene matches. The CDR3 length is 14 residues. Germline-derived CDR1 and CDR2 are MRHNA and SNTAGT. CDR3 residues: CASSRLGTVYEQYF. CDR3 DNA sequence: TGTGCCAGCAGCCGACTCGGGACAGTCTACGAGCAGTACTTC.

This chain links TRBV15 with TRBJ2-5; 15 positions agree with TRBD2. The CDR3 extends over 17 amino acids. Germline V gene data show CDR1 as LNHNV and CDR2 as YYDKDF (reference sequence). The trim removed 5 bases at V and 0 bases at J, leaving 4 bases unmatched. CDR3: CATSLGLAGGHQETQYF. The DNA of the CDR3 is TGTGCCACCAGCTTGGGACTAGCGGGGGGCCACCAAGAGACCCAGTACTTC. The full variable domain, with the rest looked up from reference TRBV15 and TRBJ2-5, is DAMVIQNPRYQVTQFGKPVTLSCSQTLNHNVMYWYQQKSSQAPKLLFHYYDKDFNNEADTPDNFQSRRPNTSFCFLDIRSPGLGDTAMYLCATSLGLAGGHQETQYFGPGTRLLVL.

The CDR3, as DNA: TGTGCCAGCAGCCAGGCCGGGCTAGCGGGAACGAATGAGCAGTTCTTC. This codes for CASSQAGLAGTNEQFF. J is TRBJ2-1 and V is TRBV7-6; 9 positions agree with TRBD2. This CDR3 comprises 16 residues. Germline V gives CDR1 SGHVS, CDR2 FNYEAQ. Trimming removed 5 bases from V and 7 bases from J; junction bases left unmatched: 12.

The chain links TRBV11-2 to TRBJ2-1; D remains unclear. V lost 0 bases, J lost 5 bases, and 5 bases lay in between. Germline lookup yields CDR1 SGHAT and CDR2 FQNNGV. CDR3 length equals 13 residues. The CDR3 sequence is CASSLDRNNEQFF. The CDR3 DNA sequence: TGTGCCAGCAGCTTAGATAGAAACAATGAGCAGTTCTTC.

V gene TRBV30 combines with J gene TRBJ2-7, with D perhaps matching TRBD2 (6 bases). The germline V gene has CDR1 GTSNPN and CDR2 SVGIG (reference sequence). The CDR3 loop spans 19 amino acids. With 3 bases removed from V and 3 bases from J, the gap between germline ends came to 30 bases. CDR3 loop: CAWSPRLVGKREVGYEQYF. CDR3 DNA sequence: TGTGCCTGGAGCCCCCGTTTGGTGGGGAAAAGGGAGGTGGGCTACGAGCAGTACTTC. The full variable domain, in which reference TRBV30 and TRBJ2-7 provide the parts outside the CDR3, is SQTIHQWPATLVQPVGSPLSLECTVEGTSNPNLYWYRQAAGRGLQLLFYSVGIGQISSEVPQNLSASRPQDRQFILSSKKLLLSDSGFYLCAWSPRLVGKREVGYEQYFGPGTRLTVT.

The V gene is TRBV19, the J gene TRBJ2-1; 10 bases match TRBD2. Trimming cost V 9 bases and J 0 bases; bases outside gene matches: 14. The CDR3 loop spans 18 amino acids. Germline loops: CDR1 LNHDA, CDR2 SQIVND (reference sequence). This chain's CDR3 is CASESGLAGASSYNEQFF. CDR3 DNA: TGTGCCAGCGAGAGCGGCCTAGCGGGGGCGAGCTCCTACAATGAGCAGTTCTTC.

The rearrangement joins TRBV9 to TRBJ1-5; TRBD1 matches at 8 bases. This CDR3 contains 14 residues. Per the germline V gene, CDR1 is SGDLS and CDR2 is YYNGEE. V lost 4 bases, J lost 7 bases, and 7 bases stayed unmatched. CDR3 nucleotides: TGTGCCAGCAGCTCACAGGGGGGCGGACAGCCCCAGCATTTT. Protein sequence: CASSSQGGGQPQHF.

The rearrangement links TRBV25-1 to TRBJ2-7, with D possibly being TRBD2 (6 bases). Germline loops: CDR1 MGHDK, CDR2 SYGVNS. The V end lost 3 bases, the J end lost 1 base, and 16 bases lay between the germline ends. This CDR3 is 16 amino acids long. DNA of the CDR3: TGTGCCAGCAGTGAGGCCTTTGGAGGGAGATCCTACGAGCAGTACTTC. Residues: CASSEAFGGRSYEQYF.

This sequence joins TRBV24-1 and TRBJ1-5, with TRBD1 matching over 7 bases. Germline V CDR1 and CDR2: KGHDR, SFDVKD. The CDR3 totals 19 residues. The J segment lost 0 bases and the V segment lost 7 bases, leaving 17 bases of the junction unmatched. This CDR3 reads CATRPYRDSTGVSNQPQHF. The DNA of the CDR3 is TGTGCCACCAGACCTTACCGGGACAGTACAGGGGTTAGCAATCAGCCCCAGCATTTT.

The gene calls are TRBV3-1 (or the pseudogene TRBV3-2) and TRBJ1-1, with TRBD1 matching over 7 bases. The CDR3 contains 13 residues. J gave up 5 bases and V 5 bases, and 5 bases lay outside the gene matches. Germline values: CDR1 LGHDT, CDR2 YNNKEL (reference sequence). The CDR3 loop reads CASSDRVETEAFF. The DNA for the CDR3 is TGTGCCAGCAGCGACAGGGTAGAGACTGAAGCTTTCTTT.

J is TRBJ2-2 and V is TRBV4-2; 8 nucleotides align to TRBD2. CDR1 and CDR2 (germline): LGHNA, YNFKEQ. V trimming: 2 bases; J trimming: 0 bases; junction bases outside the gene matches: 11. There are 19 residues in the CDR3. Written as DNA, the CDR3 is TGTGCCAGCAGCCAAAACAGCGGACTAGCCTTCGCGAACACCGGGGAGCTGTTTTTT. It encodes CASSQNSGLAFANTGELFF.

This clone was found many times. The DNA of the CDR3 is TGTGCCAGTAGTATGGGGGCGGCCGGGCTTAATACGCAGTATTTT. It encodes CASSMGAAGLNTQYF. The V and J genes are TRBV19 and TRBJ2-3, with a possible D match to TRBD1 (6 bases). Germline lookup yields CDR1 LNHDA and CDR2 SQIVND (reference sequence). V lost 3 bases and J lost 7, with 17 bases in between. CDR3 length equals 15 residues.

The CDR3 bases are TGTGCCAGCAGCCCCGAACAGGGTAACTCTGGGGCCAACGTCCTGACTTTC. It translates to CASSPEQGNSGANVLTF. The chain couples TRBV3-1 (or the pseudogene TRBV3-2) to TRBJ2-6; possibly TRBD1 for D (6 bases). This CDR3 region has 17 residues. Germline CDR1 reads LGHDT; CDR2 reads YNNKEL (reference sequence). V lost 4 bases, J lost 0 bases, and 13 bases lay in between.

The V call is TRBV5-5, the J call TRBJ2-5, with D perhaps TRBD1 (6 bases). CDR3 length: 14 amino acids. Germline CDR1 reads SGHKS; CDR2 reads YYEKEE (reference sequence). V shed 0 bases and J shed 3 bases, with 9 bases lying between them. The CDR3 here is CASSLAGVKETQYF. The CDR3 DNA is TGTGCCAGCAGCTTGGCAGGGGTAAAAGAGACCCAGTACTTC. Supplemented by reference TRBV5-5 and TRBJ2-5, the full variable domain reads DAGVTQSPTHLIKTRGQQVTLRCSPISGHKSVSWYQQVLGQGPQFIFQYYEKEERGRGNFPDRFSARQFPNYSSELNVNALLLGDSALYLCASSLAGVKETQYFGPGTRLLVL.

The CDR3 spells CASTFFNRGFISPYEQYF. In DNA form, the CDR3 reads TGTGCCAGCACCTTCTTCAATAGGGGATTCATATCCCCCTACGAGCAGTACTTC. The chain links TRBV21-1 to TRBJ2-7; the table's D call of TRBD1 was not tested on the DNA. TRBV21-1 is labeled a pseudogene. The CDR3 totals 18 residues.

V usage is TRBV27 and J usage is TRBJ1-5, with D possibly being TRBD1 (6 bases). Trimming took off 5 bases at V and 6 bases at J, with 11 bases between the two ends. CDR1 and CDR2 from the germline V gene are MNHEY and SMNVEV (reference sequence). The CDR3 has 13 amino acids. Here the CDR3 reads CASSHEQGQPQHF. The DNA for the CDR3 is TGTGCCAGCAGTCACGAACAGGGTCAGCCCCAGCATTTT.

The genes are TRBV7-2 and TRBJ2-7, with 9 bases that match TRBD1. Germline CDR1 reads SGHTA; CDR2 reads FQGNSA. V was clipped by 5 bases and J by 5 bases; unmatched bases: 10. The CDR3 loop spans 15 amino acids. The CDR3, as DNA: TGTGCCAGCAGCCAGATGGGACAGGGAGCCCACGAGCAGTACTTC. Translating it yields CASSQMGQGAHEQYF. Supplemented by reference TRBV7-2 and TRBJ2-7, the full variable domain reads GAGVSQSPSNKVTEKGKDVELRCDPISGHTALYWYRQSLGQGLEFLIYFQGNSAPDKSGLPSDRFSAERTGGSVSTLTIQRTQQEDSAVYLCASSQMGQGAHEQYFGPGTRLTVT.

The chain couples TRBV3-1 (or the pseudogene TRBV3-2) to TRBJ2-5, with D possibly TRBD2 on 6 matching bases. The CDR3 consists of 18 residues. V lost 0 bases and J lost 3, with 20 bases in between. Looked up from germline, CDR1 is LGHDT and CDR2 is YNNKEL (reference sequence). The CDR3 is CASSQDLSGPRKEETQYF. DNA for the CDR3: TGTGCCAGCAGCCAAGATCTTAGCGGACCTCGCAAGGAAGAGACCCAGTACTTC.

Only a few counts were recorded for this clone. The rearrangement joins TRBV6-4 to TRBJ1-5; tentatively, D is TRBD1 (6 bases). V lost 8 bases and J lost 3, with 11 bases in between. The germline V gene has CDR1 MRHNA and CDR2 SNTAGT. The length of the CDR3 is 13 residues. The CDR3 sequence is CASAAGVNQPQHF. CDR3 nucleotide sequence: TGTGCCAGCGCGGCAGGGGTCAATCAGCCCCAGCATTTT.

The genes are TRBV19 and TRBJ2-7; a weak D match, TRBD1 (6 bases). The ends were cut back, 1 base at V and 2 bases at J, with 6 bases in the middle. Germline-derived CDR1 and CDR2 are LNHDA and SQIVND (reference sequence). The CDR3 is 13 residues long. The CDR3 region has the DNA TGTGCCAGTAGTATAGGGGACACCTACGAGCAGTACTTC. Amino acid sequence: CASSIGDTYEQYF.